This record concerns one T cell receptor beta chain sequence. Its antigen remains unidentified. The sample belongs to a study of T cell responses to AZD1222 COVID-19 vaccine. As for the study in general: The study pooled second doses at about 4 or about 12 weeks.

TCRdb keeps only in-frame clones here, not all; method: immunoSEQ multiplex PCR. The data hold over 130,000 clones, with 85% to 95% observed a single time. General observations from the study: There were mostly white British donors and more females than males, and clonal diversity was possibly underestimated. After two AZD1222 doses, spike-specific TCR breadth and depth rose versus day 0.

The CDR3 has 12 amino acids. The V gene lost 5 bases and the J gene lost 1 base, with 8 bases spanning the gap. Germline assignment: CDR1 SQVTM and CDR2 ANQGSEA. This TCR was recovered from an adult in good health. The material sequenced was peripheral blood, taken on day 0 of AZD1222 vaccination. The chain has TRBV29-1 and TRBJ1-1, with D unclear. CDR3 sequence (DNA): TGCAGCGTTTGGCAGAAGAACACTGAAGCTTTCTTT. This gives the protein CSVWQKNTEAFF.